A selection of T cell receptor beta chains follows, all from one sample in a study of B cell selection in AIRE deficiency. Sequenced by immunoSEQ multiplex PCR; TCRdb stores in-frame clones only, minus some. The sample has 25,000 to 30,000 clones; roughly 95% are singletons. The specimen sequenced was CD4+CD127+ conventional T cells sorted from PBMCs. The receptor source for this set is a human donor in good health. The CDR3 runs from the conserved cysteine through the conserved F or W. The order of the fields is J gene, V gene, D gene, CDR3 protein. D genes are given only for firm matches.

j_call: TRBJ2-3
v_call: TRBV5-1
d_call: NA
cdr3_aa: CASSLVTLVGDTQYF

j_call: TRBJ2-4
v_call: TRBV4-2
d_call: TRBD1
cdr3_aa: CASSQDNGDRRYRLAKNIQYF

j_call: TRBJ2-5
v_call: TRBV27
d_call: NA
cdr3_aa: CASSSKGRRETQYF

j_call: TRBJ2-5
v_call: TRBV19
d_call: NA
cdr3_aa: CASTPNGERETQYF

j_call: TRBJ1-2
v_call: TRBV12-5
d_call: TRBD1
cdr3_aa: CASGPTRTGQVSNYGYTF

j_call: TRBJ1-1
v_call: TRBV7-9
d_call: TRBD1
cdr3_aa: CASSLAGTANTEAFF

j_call: TRBJ1-2
v_call: TRBV27
d_call: TRBD1
cdr3_aa: CASSPTGGYDYGYTF

j_call: TRBJ2-3
v_call: TRBV5-1
d_call: NA
cdr3_aa: CASSSGSGQTDTQYF

j_call: TRBJ2-1
v_call: TRBV2
d_call: TRBD2
cdr3_aa: CASRGTSGSQQFF

j_call: TRBJ2-3
v_call: TRBV5-1
d_call: NA
cdr3_aa: CASSLVGGPRDTQYF